These 11 T cell receptor beta chains originate from one sample sequenced in a study of shared clonotypes between healthy human individuals. Clones were sequenced by immunoSEQ multiplex PCR, and TCRdb holds only the in-frame ones, with some missing. The repertoire holds under 1 million clones, 85% to 95% seen once, with nearly 25% in the top ten. The naive CD8 population came from CD45RO-negative cells selected for CCR7, without terminally differentiated effector memory CD45RA+ cells. Source material: naive CD8+ T cells sorted from blood. All receptors come from a man in his thirties or forties in good health.

The rearrangement joins TRBV7-6 to TRBJ2-2; TRBD1 matches at 8 bases. Trimming at V came to 4 bases and at J to 4 bases, leaving 11 bases not matched to a gene. The germline gives CDR1 SGHVS, CDR2 FNYEAQ. The CDR3 spans 17 residues. The CDR3 sequence: CASSSPLSTGATGELFF. CDR3 in DNA: TGTGCCAGCAGCTCGCCCCTCTCGACAGGGGCCACCGGGGAGCTGTTTTTT.

V and J are TRBV28 and TRBJ2-7; D uncertain. V gave up 3 bases and J gave up 2 bases, with 5 bases separating them. Germline CDR1 is MDHEN and CDR2 is SYDVKM. The CDR3 loop spans 12 amino acids. DNA of the CDR3: TGTGCCAGCAGTTTTAACGCCTACGAGCAGTACTTC. Translated: CASSFNAYEQYF.

The CDR3 sequence: CAWSYPPRTDKSYEQYF. The CDR3 DNA reads TGTGCCTGGAGCTACCCCCCAAGGACAGACAAGTCCTACGAGCAGTACTTC. The chain carries TRBV30 and TRBJ2-7; TRBD1 is a possible D gene (6 bases). The CDR3 loop spans 17 amino acids. The germline V gene encodes CDR1 GTSNPN and CDR2 SVGIG (reference sequence). V was pared by 3 bases and J by 1 base, with 22 bases between.

The rearrangement joins TRBV7-6 to TRBJ1-2; D is perhaps TRBD1 (6 bases). The CDR3 consists of 15 residues. From germline, CDR1 is SGHVS and CDR2 FNYEAQ. V lost 0 bases and J 4 bases, leaving 12 bases between the germline ends. This chain's CDR3 is CASSLATGDPYGYTF. The CDR3 DNA follows: TGTGCCAGCAGCTTAGCGACAGGAGACCCCTATGGCTACACCTTC.

V and J are TRBV5-6 and TRBJ2-5; tentative D call: TRBD1 (6 bases). This CDR3 contains 15 residues. Germline CDR1 reads SGHDT; CDR2 reads YYEEEE. V lost 0 bases and J lost 4, with 13 bases in between. The CDR3 DNA reads as TGTGCCAGCAGCTTGGGTATGGGGGCTCGAGAGACCCAGTACTTC. The encoded protein is CASSLGMGARETQYF.

The chain recombines TRBV6-6 with TRBJ2-1; D is undetermined. The CDR3 runs to 14 residues. CDR1 MNHNY and CDR2 SVGAGI come from the germline V gene (reference sequence). Trimming removed 0 bases from V and 7 bases from J, with 10 bases in between. In DNA, the CDR3 is TGTGCCAGCAGTTACTCGGTTACGAGAAATGAGCAGTTCTTC. Encoded protein: CASSYSVTRNEQFF.

The J gene is TRBJ1-5, the V gene TRBV7-9; TRBD1 agrees at 7 bases. The germline CDR1 and CDR2 sequences are SEHNR and FQNEAQ (reference sequence). Trimming took 3 bases from V and 1 from J; bases not matched to a gene: 6. There are 16 residues in the CDR3. CDR3 amino acids: CASSFLGGVSNQPQHF. The CDR3 DNA follows: TGTGCCAGCAGCTTTTTAGGGGGCGTCAGCAATCAGCCCCAGCATTTT.

The rearrangement uses TRBV21-1 and TRBJ1-2. TRBV21-1 is a recognized pseudogene. This CDR3 has 14 residues. The DNA for the CDR3 is TGTGCCAGCAGCAAAGCTGAGAGGAGGGACGGCTACACCTTC. This codes for CASSKAERRDGYTF.

The rearrangement joins TRBV27 to TRBJ2-5, with TRBD1 identical over 7 bases. CDR1 and CDR2 from the germline V gene are MNHEY and SMNVEV (reference sequence). V shed 2 bases, J shed 2 bases, and the junction held 5 bases outside the gene matches. This CDR3 has 15 amino acids. In DNA, the CDR3 is TGTGCCAGCAGTTTAACGACAGGGCGGCAAGAGACCCAGTACTTC. This translates into CASSLTTGRQETQYF.

This rearrangement joins TRBV4-1 to TRBJ2-7, with TRBD1 matching 9 bases. CDR1 is MGHRA and CDR2 is YSYEKL in the germline V gene. The CDR3 runs to 17 residues. The V segment lost 0 bases and the J segment 1 base; nucleotides outside the gene matches: 7. The CDR3 DNA reads TGCGCCAGCAGCCAAGATAGGGACAGGGCCCGATCCTACGAGCAGTACTTC. This codes for CASSQDRDRARSYEQYF.

The rearrangement links TRBV28 to TRBJ2-7, with 7 bases aligning to TRBD1. The CDR3 is made up of 16 amino acids. From germline, CDR1 is MDHEN and CDR2 SYDVKM. The V gene end was trimmed by 2 bases and the J gene end by 1 base; junction bases not matched to a gene: 8. The CDR3 nucleotides read TGTGCCAGCAGTTTAGAACAGGGGAGCCTTTCCTACGAGCAGTACTTC. Translation gives CASSLEQGSLSYEQYF. Complete variable domain (other parts from reference TRBV28 and TRBJ2-7): DVKVTQSSRYLVKRTGEKVFLECVQDMDHENMFWYRQDPGLGLRLIYFSYDVKMKEKGDIPEGYSVSREKKERFSLILESASTNQTSMYLCASSLEQGSLSYEQYFGPGTRLTVT.